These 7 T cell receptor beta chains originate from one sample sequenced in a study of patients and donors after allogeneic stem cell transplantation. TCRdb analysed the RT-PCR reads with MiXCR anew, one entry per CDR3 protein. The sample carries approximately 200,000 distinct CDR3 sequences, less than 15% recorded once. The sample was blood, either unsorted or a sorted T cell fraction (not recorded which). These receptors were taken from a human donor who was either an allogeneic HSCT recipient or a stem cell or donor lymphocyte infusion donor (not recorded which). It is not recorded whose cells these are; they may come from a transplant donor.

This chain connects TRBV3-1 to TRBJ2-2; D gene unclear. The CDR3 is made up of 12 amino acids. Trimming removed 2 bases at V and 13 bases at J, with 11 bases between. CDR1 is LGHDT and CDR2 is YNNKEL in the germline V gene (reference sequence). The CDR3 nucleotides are TGTGCCAGCAGCCAATCTGTACTTAGGCTGTTTTTT. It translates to CASSQSVLRLFF.

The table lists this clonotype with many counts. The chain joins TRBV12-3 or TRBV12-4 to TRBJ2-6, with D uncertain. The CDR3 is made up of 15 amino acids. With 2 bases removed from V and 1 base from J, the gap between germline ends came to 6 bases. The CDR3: CASSLMGSGANVLTF. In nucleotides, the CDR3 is TGTGCCAGCAGTTTAATGGGGTCTGGGGCCAACGTCCTGACTTTC.

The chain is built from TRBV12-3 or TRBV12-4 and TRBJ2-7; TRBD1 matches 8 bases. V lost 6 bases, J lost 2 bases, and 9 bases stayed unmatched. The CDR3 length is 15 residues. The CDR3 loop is CASRWTGSQTYEQYF. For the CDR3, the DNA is TGTGCCAGCAGATGGACAGGGTCCCAAACCTACGAGCAGTACTTC.

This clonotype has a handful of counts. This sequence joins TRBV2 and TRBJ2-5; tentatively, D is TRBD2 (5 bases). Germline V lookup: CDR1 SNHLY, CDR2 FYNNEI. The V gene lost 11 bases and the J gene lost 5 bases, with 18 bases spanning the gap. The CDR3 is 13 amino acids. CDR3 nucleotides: TGTGCCGCACGGAGGAACCCCCAGGAGACCCAGTACTTC. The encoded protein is CAARRNPQETQYF.

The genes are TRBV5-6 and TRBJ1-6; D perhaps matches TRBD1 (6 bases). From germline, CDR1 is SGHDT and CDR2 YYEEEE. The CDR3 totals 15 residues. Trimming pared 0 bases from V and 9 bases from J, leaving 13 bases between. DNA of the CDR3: TGTGCCAGCAGCTTGGGGCCGACAGGAGTTTCACCCCTCCACTTT. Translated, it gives CASSLGPTGVSPLHF.

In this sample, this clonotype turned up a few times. CDR3 bases: TGTGCCAGCAGCCCCCAGGGACTCGGAAACACCATATATTTT. This gives the protein CASSPQGLGNTIYF. This chain connects TRBV6-1 to TRBJ1-3, with D maybe TRBD1 (5 bases). V lost 6 bases to trimming and J lost 4 bases, with 13 bases between them. The germline gives CDR1 MNHNS, CDR2 SASEGT. The CDR3 covers 14 residues.

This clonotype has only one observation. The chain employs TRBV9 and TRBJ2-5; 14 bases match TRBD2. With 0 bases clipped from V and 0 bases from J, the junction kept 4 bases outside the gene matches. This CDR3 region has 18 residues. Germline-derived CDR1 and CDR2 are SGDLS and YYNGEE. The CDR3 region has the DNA TGTGCCAGCAGCGTAGGACTAGCGGGAGGGCCGAACCAAGAGACCCAGTACTTC. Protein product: CASSVGLAGGPNQETQYF.